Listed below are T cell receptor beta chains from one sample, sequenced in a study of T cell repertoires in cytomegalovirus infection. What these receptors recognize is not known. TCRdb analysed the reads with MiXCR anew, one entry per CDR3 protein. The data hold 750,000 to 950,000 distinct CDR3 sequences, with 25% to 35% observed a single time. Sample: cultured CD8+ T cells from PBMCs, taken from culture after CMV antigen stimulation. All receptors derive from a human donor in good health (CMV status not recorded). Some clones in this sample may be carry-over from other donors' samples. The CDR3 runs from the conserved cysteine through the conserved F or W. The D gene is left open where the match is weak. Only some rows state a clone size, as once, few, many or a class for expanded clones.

CATSTGRDSPLHF TGTGCCACCAGTACAGGGAGGGATTCACCCCTCCACTTT TRBV24-1 - TRBJ1-6 many 13
CASKILGGSGNTIYF TGTGCCAGTAAAATCCTAGGGGGCTCTGGAAACACCATATATTTT TRBV19 - TRBJ1-3 few 15
CASSLGFGTPEAFF TGCGCCAGCAGCTTGGGCTTCGGGACACCTGAAGCTTTCTTT TRBV5-1 - TRBJ1-1 few 14
CASSPRGDTYNEQFF TGTGCCAGCAGCCCCAGAGGGGATACCTACAATGAGCAGTTCTTC TRBV7-6 - TRBJ2-1 few 15
CAISVWTPTQDTQYF TGTGCCATCAGTGTCTGGACACCAACCCAAGATACGCAGTATTTT TRBV10-3 - TRBJ2-3 few 15
CASSPGTRLGDTQYF TGTGCCAGCAGTCCGGGGACTAGGTTAGGGGATACGCAGTATTTT TRBV27 TRBD2 TRBJ2-3 few 15
CAIRPSGEADTQYF TGTGCCATCCGACCGTCGGGGGAGGCGGATACGCAGTATTTT TRBV10-3 - TRBJ2-3 - 14
CASNHKFPFGGGRETQYF TGTGCCAGCAATCACAAGTTTCCCTTCGGAGGGGGTCGAGAGACCCAGTACTTC TRBV28 - TRBJ2-5 - 18
CSVESGGQYF TGCAGCGTTGAATCAGGAGGGCAGTATTTT TRBV29-1 - TRBJ2-3 once 10
CASSLEVLRGPHNEQFF TGTGCCAGCAGCTTAGAGGTTCTCCGGGGGCCGCACAATGAGCAGTTCTTC TRBV7-4 - TRBJ2-1 - 17
CASSIEGVGGYTF TGTGCCAGTAGTATAGAAGGGGTTGGAGGCTACACCTTC TRBV19 - TRBJ1-2 - 13
CASKTGRGQPQHF TGTGCCAGCAAGACAGGCCGCGGTCAGCCCCAGCATTTT TRBV2 - TRBJ1-5 - 13
CASSLSRRHTQYF TGTGCCAGCAGTTTATCCCGACGGCATACGCAGTATTTT TRBV27 - TRBJ2-3 few 13
CASRGLAGGQETQYF TGTGCCAGCAGGGGACTAGCGGGGGGTCAAGAGACCCAGTACTTC TRBV2 TRBD2 TRBJ2-5 - 15
CASSQNRGNRGKTQYF TGCGCCAGCAGTCAAAATAGGGGAAACCGGGGAAAGACCCAGTACTTC TRBV23-1 - TRBJ2-5 - 16
CASSQQNRASGYTF TGTGCCAGCAGCCAACAAAACAGGGCGTCCGGCTACACCTTC TRBV5-5 - TRBJ1-2 many 14
CASSFGLGGQGFGYTF TGTGCCAGCAGTTTCGGGTTAGGGGGACAGGGGTTTGGCTACACCTTC TRBV27 TRBD1 TRBJ1-2 few 16
CASSWTENSPLHF TGTGCCAGCAGCTGGACGGAGAATTCACCCCTCCACTTT TRBV11-2 - TRBJ1-6 - 13
CASSLLGVGETQYF TGTGCCAGCAGTCTCCTAGGGGTTGGGGAGACCCAGTACTTC TRBV27 - TRBJ2-5 many 14
CASSQEVGGSKDTQYF TGTGCCAGCAGCCAAGAGGTCGGGGGTTCCAAAGATACGCAGTATTTT TRBV3-1 - TRBJ2-3 - 16
CASRGQGLTEAFF TGTGCCAGCAGGGGACAGGGGCTGACTGAAGCTTTCTTT TRBV27 TRBD1 TRBJ1-1 once 13
CASSLGNNSPLHF TGTGCCAGCAGCTTAGGAAATAATTCACCCCTCCACTTT TRBV7-2 - TRBJ1-6 many 13
CASSLGQGINQPQHF TGTGCCAGCAGCTTAGGACAGGGGATCAATCAGCCCCAGCATTTT TRBV7-9 TRBD1 TRBJ1-5 few 15
CASSPLQGIDEAFF TGTGCCAGCAGTCCACTACAAGGGATAGATGAAGCTTTCTTT TRBV6-6 - TRBJ1-1 few 14
CATSEGVSNQPQHF TGTGCCACCAGCGAGGGGGTTAGCAATCAGCCCCAGCATTTT TRBV15 - TRBJ1-5 few 14
CASSLATGEVYGYTF TGTGCCAGCAGCTTAGCGACAGGGGAAGTCTATGGCTACACCTTC TRBV7-2 TRBD1 TRBJ1-2 many 15
CASSNAGLNTEAFF TGTGCCAGTAGTAATGCAGGTCTGAACACTGAAGCTTTCTTT TRBV19 - TRBJ1-1 - 14
CASSQEAIDRFSGNTIYF TGCGCCAGCAGCCAAGAGGCGATAGACAGGTTCTCTGGAAACACCATATATTTT TRBV4-3 - TRBJ1-3 - 18
CASSLSRTSTDTQYF TGTGCCAGCAGTTTATCCCGGACCTCCACAGATACGCAGTATTTT TRBV27 - TRBJ2-3 few 15
CASSLSSFGQAYSNQPQHF TGTGCCAGCAGTTTATCATCATTTGGGCAGGCCTATAGCAATCAGCCCCAGCATTTT TRBV27 - TRBJ1-5 few 19
CASSQAWRGPSTDTQYF TGTGCCAGCAGCCAAGCCTGGCGGGGACCTAGCACAGATACGCAGTATTTT TRBV4-2 - TRBJ2-3 - 17
CASSINRGYLEAFF TGTGCCAGCAGTATTAACAGGGGGTACCTAGAAGCTTTCTTT TRBV12-3/TRBV12-4 TRBD1 TRBJ1-1 few 14
CSVISPGNWGNTIYF TGCAGCGTGATATCCCCAGGGAACTGGGGAAACACCATATATTTT TRBV29-1 - TRBJ1-3 few 15
CAISDGQYNSPLHF TGTGCCATCAGTGATGGACAGTATAATTCACCCCTCCACTTT TRBV10-3 - TRBJ1-6 many 14
CASSEAQTGGLYEQYF TGTGCCAGCAGTGAAGCCCAGACAGGGGGCCTCTACGAGCAGTACTTC TRBV2 TRBD1 TRBJ2-7 - 16
CASSESKVPGNTIYF TGTGCCAGCAGTGAATCTAAGGTGCCTGGAAACACCATATATTTT TRBV25-1 - TRBJ1-3 - 15
CASSSPGGYGYTF TGTGCCAGCAGCTCCCCGGGAGGTTATGGCTACACCTTC TRBV7-8 - TRBJ1-2 many 13
CASSLFTGGVDTGELFF TGTGCCAGCAGTTTATTTACCGGGGGGGTGGACACCGGGGAGCTGTTTTTT TRBV27 TRBD2 TRBJ2-2 - 17
CASSRSTDTQYF TGTGCCAGCAGCCGAAGCACAGATACGCAGTATTTT TRBV7-9 - TRBJ2-3 many 12
CASSPGGGAGTEAFF TGTGCCAGCAGCCCAGGGGGGGGCGCGGGCACTGAAGCTTTCTTT TRBV7-6 TRBD1 TRBJ1-1 few 15
CASSSEIWDEQYF TGTGCCAGCAGCTCGGAAATCTGGGACGAGCAGTACTTC TRBV11-2 - TRBJ2-7 - 13
CASEAAASGGNTGELFF TGTGCCAGCGAGGCGGCGGCTAGCGGGGGTAACACCGGGGAGCTGTTTTTT TRBV5-4 TRBD2 TRBJ2-2 - 17
CSVEASKTGELFF TGCAGCGTTGAAGCATCCAAGACCGGGGAGCTGTTTTTT TRBV29-1 - TRBJ2-2 few 13
CASSPPVSSYNEQFF TGTGCCAGCAGCCCCCCAGTGAGCTCCTACAATGAGCAGTTCTTC TRBV7-9 - TRBJ2-1 - 15
CASRYLGSLHEQFF TGTGCCAGCAGATATCTTGGGTCTTTACATGAGCAGTTCTTC TRBV7-8 - TRBJ2-1 - 14
CASSLKSAGASRNTEAFF TGTGCCAGCAGCTTAAAGTCGGCAGGGGCTAGTAGGAACACTGAAGCTTTCTTT TRBV7-3 - TRBJ1-1 many 18
CATSRDKSERGDQETQYF TGTGCCACCAGCAGAGATAAGTCTGAGCGGGGGGATCAAGAGACCCAGTACTTC TRBV15 TRBD2 TRBJ2-5 few 18
CASSYSRGERSYGYTF TGTGCCAGCAGTTACTCGAGGGGGGAAAGGAGCTATGGCTACACCTTC TRBV6-6 - TRBJ1-2 - 16
CASSQEPSSNQPQHF TGTGCCAGCAGCCAAGAGCCTAGCAGCAATCAGCCCCAGCATTTT TRBV12-3/TRBV12-4 - TRBJ1-5 - 15
CASSLVVRTGVNNEQFF TGTGCCAGCAGCTTGGTTGTACGGACAGGGGTGAACAATGAGCAGTTCTTC TRBV5-6 TRBD1 TRBJ2-1 few 17
CASSSSGGYSDTQYF TGTGCCAGCAGCTCAAGCGGGGGGTATTCGGATACGCAGTATTTT TRBV7-6 TRBD2 TRBJ2-3 - 15
CASSLGLSANTGELFF TGTGCCAGCAGTTTAGGTCTTTCCGCGAACACCGGGGAGCTGTTTTTT TRBV27 - TRBJ2-2 - 16
CASSELAGFTAPQAFF TGTGCCAGCAGTGAACTCGCCGGGTTCACTGCTCCTCAAGCTTTCTTT TRBV25-1 - TRBJ1-1 - 16
CASSLARGFTDTQYF TGTGCCAGCAGCTTAGCGCGGGGTTTCACAGATACGCAGTATTTT TRBV7-2 - TRBJ2-3 few 15